Sequencing of this TCR beta chain was carried out in a study of quantifying T cell responses using KT2 cells. Across the study: TCR alpha and beta constant-region primers primed reverse transcription of RNA.

KT2, a clone with a known TCR, was spiked into unfractionated PBMC. KT2 cells were mixed with fixed PBMC numbers at varying ratios. This clonotype was detected only a few times. The length of the CDR3 is 17 residues. Per the germline V gene, CDR1 is MNHEY and CDR2 is SMNVEV (reference sequence). Trimming cost V 1 base and J 6 bases; bases outside gene matches: 12. Each cDNA got a UMI-containing oligo ligated at its 3' end. The first PCR ran approximately 4 cycles with an equimolar RC1.1 and RC1.2 beta primer mix. TCRdb reprocessed the UMI-ligation and nested PCR reads with MiXCR, giving one entry per CDR3 protein. Of 40,000 to 50,000 distinct CDR3 sequences listed, 15% to 20% are singletons.

The J gene is TRBJ2-1, the V gene TRBV27, with 7 nucleotides matching TRBD1. The source material was PBMCs spiked with cells of the T cell clone KT2. The TCR sequence derives from a human donor. Here the CDR3 reads CASSLFFGQGDLNEQFF. CDR3 coding DNA: TGTGCCAGCAGTTTATTCTTCGGCCAGGGGGACCTCAATGAGCAGTTCTTC.